These 10 T cell receptor beta chains were all obtained from the same sample, sequenced in a study of blood T cell repertoires in COVID-19. Using immunoSEQ multiplex PCR, the repertoire was profiled, and TCRdb retains in-frame clones only, with some absent. The sample includes approximately 70,000 clones, 80% seen only once; the top ten take about 20%. Sequencing input: peripheral blood. Receptors were obtained from a man aged 65 to 79 who had recovered from COVID-19.

The chain combines TRBV6-2 or TRBV6-3 with TRBJ2-3; tentative D call: TRBD1 (5 bases). Germline V gene sequence: CDR1 MNHEY, CDR2 SVGEGT. Trimming pared 2 bases from V and 2 bases from J, leaving 20 bases between. The length of the CDR3 is 18 residues. CDR3 sequence: CASSYVGAGGSLTDTQYF. The CDR3 nucleotides read TGTGCCAGCAGTTACGTTGGGGCAGGCGGATCTCTCACAGATACGCAGTATTTT.

The chain uses TRBV7-3 and TRBJ2-1, with 7 bases aligning to TRBD1. In germline, CDR1 is SGHTA, CDR2 FQGTGA. This CDR3 comprises 13 residues. The V segment lost 3 bases and the J segment 10 bases; nucleotides outside the gene matches: 6. Written as DNA, the CDR3 is TGTGCCAGCAGCTTTACGCAACAGGGGGAGCAGTTCTTC. Its translation: CASSFTQQGEQFF.

This clone appeared a single time. The chain uses TRBV7-9 and TRBJ2-1, with unresolved D. Trimming removed 0 bases at V and 8 bases at J, with 8 bases between. Per germline, CDR1 SEHNR and CDR2 FQNEAQ (reference sequence). The CDR3 runs to 13 residues. The CDR3 DNA sequence: TGTGCCAGCAGCTTAGCGAGAGGCGATGAGCAGTTCTTC. It is translated as CASSLARGDEQFF. Complete variable domain (other parts from reference TRBV7-9 and TRBJ2-1): DTGVSQNPRHKITKRGQNVTFRCDPISEHNRLYWYRQTLGQGPEFLTYFQNEAQLEKSRLLSDRFSAERPKGSFSTLEIQRTEQGDSAMYLCASSLARGDEQFFGPGTRLTVL.

This clone was detected only a few times. V gene TRBV6-2 or TRBV6-3 combines with J gene TRBJ2-5; D is unclear. The CDR3 is 12 residues long. Germline V gene data show CDR1 as MNHEY and CDR2 as SVGEGT. V lost 2 bases to trimming and J lost 5 bases, with 6 bases between them. The CDR3 nucleotides read TGTGCCAGCAGTTACGGGCAGGAGACCCAGTACTTC. It translates to CASSYGQETQYF.

V usage is TRBV27 and J usage is TRBJ1-4; TRBD1 agrees at 11 bases. The CDR3 totals 18 residues. Losses at the gene ends were 5 bases for V and 8 bases for J; bases not matched to a gene: 16. The V gene's germline CDR1 is MNHEY and CDR2 SMNVEV (reference sequence). Here the CDR3 DNA reads TGTGCCAGCAGTATGTCCGGGACAGGGGGTCTTATTGGGGAAAAACTGTTTTTT. It translates to CASSMSGTGGLIGEKLFF.

The J gene is TRBJ2-1, the V gene TRBV4-3, with no clear D. The CDR3 runs to 14 residues. The V gene's germline CDR1 is LGHNA and CDR2 YSLEER. The V end lost 0 bases, the J end lost 5 bases, and 8 bases lay between the germline ends. DNA of the CDR3: TGCGCCAGCAGCCAAGATATCCGTCACAATGAGCAGTTCTTC. Its translation: CASSQDIRHNEQFF.

The chain couples TRBV5-1 to TRBJ2-2, with 8 bases that match TRBD2. The CDR3 covers 16 residues. V was clipped by 4 bases and J by 6 bases; unmatched bases: 11. Germline V gene data show CDR1 as SGHRS and CDR2 as YFSETQ. The CDR3 here is CASSAMGLEVAGELFF. CDR3 in DNA: TGCGCCAGCAGCGCCATGGGACTAGAAGTCGCCGGGGAGCTGTTTTTT.

The chain recombines TRBV10-3 with TRBJ1-1; D possibly corresponds to TRBD1 (6 bases). Looked up from germline, CDR1 is ENHRY and CDR2 is SYGVKD. Deletions cut 0 bases from V and 2 bases from J, with 22 bases between. This CDR3 comprises 19 residues. CDR3 sequence (DNA): TGTGCCATCAGTGAGTCGGGGGGGACATTCGGAGGTAAAAACACTGAAGCTTTCTTT. Protein: CAISESGGTFGGKNTEAFF.

The gene calls are TRBV7-2 and TRBJ2-3, with D maybe TRBD1 (5 bases). Trimming pared 6 bases from V and 1 base from J, leaving 5 bases between. The CDR3 has 12 residues. Germline assignment: CDR1 SGHTA and CDR2 FQGNSA. CDR3 region: CASRGGTDTQYF. The CDR3 nucleotides are TGTGCCAGCAGAGGGGGCACAGATACGCAGTATTTT.

The chain recombines TRBV2 with TRBJ2-3; 11 positions agree with TRBD2. Per the germline V gene, CDR1 is SNHLY and CDR2 is FYNNEI. V lost 4 bases to trimming and J lost 1 base; unmatched junction nucleotides: 1. The CDR3 spans 15 residues. The CDR3 here is CASSALAGGTDTQYF. The CDR3, as DNA: TGTGCCAGCAGTGCACTAGCGGGGGGCACAGATACGCAGTATTTT.